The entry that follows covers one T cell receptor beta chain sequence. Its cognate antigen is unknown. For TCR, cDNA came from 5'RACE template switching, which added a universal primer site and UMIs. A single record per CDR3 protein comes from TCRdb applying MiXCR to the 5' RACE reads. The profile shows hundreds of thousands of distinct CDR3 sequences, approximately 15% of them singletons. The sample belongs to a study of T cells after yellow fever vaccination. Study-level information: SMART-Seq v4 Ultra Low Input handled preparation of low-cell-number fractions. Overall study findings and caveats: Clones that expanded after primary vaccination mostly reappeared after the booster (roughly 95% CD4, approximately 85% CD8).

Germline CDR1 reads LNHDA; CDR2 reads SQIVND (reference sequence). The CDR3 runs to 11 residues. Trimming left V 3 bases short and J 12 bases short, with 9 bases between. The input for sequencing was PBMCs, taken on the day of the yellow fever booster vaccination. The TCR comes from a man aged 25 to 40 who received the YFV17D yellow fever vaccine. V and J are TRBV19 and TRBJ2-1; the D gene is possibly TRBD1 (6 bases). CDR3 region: CASSMSGVQFF. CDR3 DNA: TGTGCCAGTAGTATGTCAGGGGTGCAGTTCTTC.